A single sample is the source of the 2 T cell receptor beta chains below, sequenced in a study of blood T cell repertoires in COVID-19. The protocol was immunoSEQ multiplex PCR, while the TCRdb copy is restricted to in-frame clones and leaves out a portion. The sample records approximately 120,000 clones, around 78% being singletons. Sequences were obtained from peripheral blood. Source of these receptors: a woman aged 55-75 years with acute or convalescent COVID-19.

The chain is built from TRBV28 and TRBJ1-5, with D hard to call. With 2 bases removed from V and 10 bases from J, the gap between germline ends came to 9 bases. Looked up from germline, CDR1 is MDHEN and CDR2 is SYDVKM. The CDR3 contains 12 residues. The CDR3 sequence: CASSLGGGPQHF. In nucleotides, the CDR3 is TGTGCCAGCAGTTTAGGCGGCGGCCCCCAGCATTTT. Variable domain in full (rest from reference TRBV28 and TRBJ1-5): DVKVTQSSRYLVKRTGEKVFLECVQDMDHENMFWYRQDPGLGLRLIYFSYDVKMKEKGDIPEGYSVSREKKERFSLILESASTNQTSMYLCASSLGGGPQHFGDGTRLSIL.

V is TRBV5-8 and J is TRBJ2-5; the match to TRBD2 covers 12 bases. This CDR3 has 18 amino acids. V lost 4 bases, J lost 2 bases, and 12 bases stayed unmatched. The germline V gene has CDR1 SGHTS and CDR2 YDEGEE. The DNA for the CDR3 is TGTGCCAGCAGCAAGGGACTAGCGGGTTTAACAGGGCAAGAGACCCAGTACTTC. Translated: CASSKGLAGLTGQETQYF.